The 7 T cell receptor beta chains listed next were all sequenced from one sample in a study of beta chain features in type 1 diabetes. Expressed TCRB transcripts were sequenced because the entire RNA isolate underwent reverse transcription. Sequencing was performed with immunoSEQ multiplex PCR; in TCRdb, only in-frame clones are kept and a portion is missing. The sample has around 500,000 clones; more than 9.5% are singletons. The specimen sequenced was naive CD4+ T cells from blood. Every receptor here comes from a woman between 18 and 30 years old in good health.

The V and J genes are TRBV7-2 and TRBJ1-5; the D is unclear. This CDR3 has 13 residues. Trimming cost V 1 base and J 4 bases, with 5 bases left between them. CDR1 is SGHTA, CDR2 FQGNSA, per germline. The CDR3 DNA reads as TGTGCCAGCAGCTTAGTGGAGAATCAGCCCCAGCATTTT. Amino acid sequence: CASSLVENQPQHF.

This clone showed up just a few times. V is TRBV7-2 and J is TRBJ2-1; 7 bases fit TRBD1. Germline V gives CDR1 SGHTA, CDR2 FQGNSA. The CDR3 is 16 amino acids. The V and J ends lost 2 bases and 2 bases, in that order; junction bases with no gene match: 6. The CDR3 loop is CASSLSGTEAYNEQFF. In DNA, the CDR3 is TGTGCCAGCAGCTTATCCGGGACAGAAGCCTACAATGAGCAGTTCTTC.

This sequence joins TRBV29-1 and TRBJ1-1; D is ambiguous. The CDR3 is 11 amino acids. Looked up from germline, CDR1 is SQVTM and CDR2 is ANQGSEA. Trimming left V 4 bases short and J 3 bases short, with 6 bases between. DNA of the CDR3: TGCAGCGTTGGGAGGTACACTGAAGCTTTCTTT. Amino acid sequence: CSVGRYTEAFF.

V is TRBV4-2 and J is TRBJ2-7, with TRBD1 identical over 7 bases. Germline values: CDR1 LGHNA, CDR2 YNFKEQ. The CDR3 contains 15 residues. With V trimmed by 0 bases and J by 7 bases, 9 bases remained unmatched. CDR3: CASSQDGTAGWEQYF. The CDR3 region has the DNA TGTGCCAGCAGCCAAGATGGGACAGCAGGTTGGGAGCAGTACTTC.

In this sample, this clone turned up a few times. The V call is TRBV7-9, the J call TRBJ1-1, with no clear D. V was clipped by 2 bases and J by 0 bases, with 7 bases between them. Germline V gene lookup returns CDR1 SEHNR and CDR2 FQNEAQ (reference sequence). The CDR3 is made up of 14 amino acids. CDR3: CASSLHPLNTEAFF. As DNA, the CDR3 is TGTGCCAGCAGCTTACATCCACTGAACACTGAAGCTTTCTTT.

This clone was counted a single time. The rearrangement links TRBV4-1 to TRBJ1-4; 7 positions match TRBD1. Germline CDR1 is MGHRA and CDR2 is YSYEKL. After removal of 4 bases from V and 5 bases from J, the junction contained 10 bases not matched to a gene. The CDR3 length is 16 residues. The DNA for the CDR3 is TGCGCCAGCAGCCTGTACTCGGGACAGTCAAATGAAAAACTGTTTTTT. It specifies CASSLYSGQSNEKLFF.

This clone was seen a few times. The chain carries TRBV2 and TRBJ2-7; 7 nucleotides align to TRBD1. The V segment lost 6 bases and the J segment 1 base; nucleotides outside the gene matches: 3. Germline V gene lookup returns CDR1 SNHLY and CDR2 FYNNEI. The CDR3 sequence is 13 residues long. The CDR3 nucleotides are TGTGCCAGCAGAATGACAGGGTCCTACGAGCAGTACGTC. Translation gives CASRMTGSYEQYV.